This is a list of T cell receptor beta chains from one sample in a study of cytomegalovirus exposure and HLA in healthy donors. Sequenced by immunoSEQ multiplex PCR; TCRdb stores in-frame clones only, minus some. The data hold roughly 120,000 clones, with around three quarters observed a single time. The sequencing sample was made of PBMCs. The receptors originated from a man aged 30 to 45 in good health and CMV-seronegative. Both conserved end residues are part of each CDR3. D genes are given only for firm matches. Rows give clone size only sometimes, using once, few, many, or a class for an expanded clone.

TRBD1 | NA | TRBJ2-5 | TRBV15 | TGTGCCACCAGCAGAGATTTGATGAGACAGGGAGAGACCCAGTACTTC | CATSRDLMRQGETQYF
NA | NA | TRBJ1-5 | TRBV5-8 | TGTGCCAGCAGCTTGGGAGTGACGGGTTGGGATCAGCCCCAGCATTTT | CASSLGVTGWDQPQHF
NA | few | TRBJ1-1 | TRBV2 | TGTGCCAGCAGTAGGATCAGGGAAGCTTTCTTT | CASSRIREAFF
TRBD2 | few | TRBJ2-1 | TRBV4-1 | TGCGCCAGCAGCAGTCGCGGGGGGGCGGATGAGCAGTTCTTC | CASSSRGGADEQFF
NA | few | TRBJ1-1 | TRBV6-5 | TGTGCCAGCAAATTGACAGAGAACACTGAAGCTTTCTTT | CASKLTENTEAFF
NA | NA | TRBJ2-7 | TRBV28 | TGTGCCAGCAGTTTAGGACACGAATACGAGCAGTACTTC | CASSLGHEYEQYF
NA | few | TRBJ1-1 | TRBV7-6 | TGTGCCAGCAGCCGGGGGGGCAGTTTTACTGAAGCTTTCTTT | CASSRGGSFTEAFF
TRBD2 | NA | TRBJ2-5 | TRBV5-5 | TGTGCCAGCAGCCATAGCGGGAGTTTGGAAGAGACCCAGTACTTC | CASSHSGSLEETQYF
TRBD1 | NA | TRBJ1-5 | TRBV28 | TGTGCCAGCAGTCTTCGACAGGGCAGCAATCAGCCCCAGCATTTT | CASSLRQGSNQPQHF
TRBD2 | NA | TRBJ2-7 | TRBV30 | TGTGCCTGGAGTGTACTTGGTAGCGGGACTTACGAGCAGTACTTC | CAWSVLGSGTYEQYF
TRBD2 | once | TRBJ2-3 | TRBV18 | TGTGCCAGCTCACCACAGCGGGAGGCAGATACGCAGTATTTT | CASSPQREADTQYF
NA | NA | TRBJ1-3 | TRBV5-5 | TGTGCCAGCAGCCCAGTGGGGGGCTCTGGAAACACCATATATTTT | CASSPVGGSGNTIYF
TRBD1 | NA | TRBJ1-2 | TRBV4-3 | TGCGCCAGCAGCCTCCGGACAGGGTCATATGGCTACACCTTC | CASSLRTGSYGYTF
TRBD2 | NA | TRBJ2-1 | TRBV5-1 | TGCGCCAGCAGCAACGGACTAGCAAACAATGAGCAGTTCTTC | CASSNGLANNEQFF
NA | once | TRBJ2-5 | TRBV5-1 | TGCGCCAGCAGCCCAGGGGTCGGGACCAGTCGCCAAGAGACCCAGTACTTC | CASSPGVGTSRQETQYF
NA | few | TRBJ1-3 | TRBV4-1 | TGCGCCAGCGGTGAAACAGGGAACACCATATATTTT | CASGETGNTIYF
NA | NA | TRBJ2-1 | TRBV7-8 | TGTGCCAGCAGCCTGGGGAGTAGCTCCTACAATGAGCAGTTCTTC | CASSLGSSSYNEQFF
TRBD1 | NA | TRBJ2-4 | TRBV7-9 | TGTGCCAGCAGCCAGGGGGCGCACATTCAGTACTTC | CASSQGAHIQYF
TRBD1 | NA | TRBJ1-1 | TRBV6-5 | TGTGCCAGCAGTTTGACAGGGGGCACTGAAGCTTTCTTT | CASSLTGGTEAFF
NA | few | TRBJ2-1 | TRBV27 | TGTGCCAGCAGTTTTGAGGGAGCGGTCTACAATGAGCAGTTCTTC | CASSFEGAVYNEQFF
NA | NA | TRBJ2-2 | TRBV28 | TGTGCCAGCGGGAGTACCGGGGAGCTGTTTTTT | CASGSTGELFF
NA | NA | TRBJ1-6 | TRBV25-1 | TGTGCCAGCAGTGAACTTCCCGCCTATAATTCACCCCTCCACTTT | CASSELPAYNSPLHF
NA | NA | TRBJ2-2 | TRBV10-2 | TGCGCCAGCAGTGAGGTGGGGGGAGCGAACACCGGGGAGCTGTTTTTT | CASSEVGGANTGELFF
TRBD1 | once | TRBJ1-2 | TRBV19 | TGTGCCAGTAGGAACGGACAGGGAAACTATGGCTACACCTTC | CASRNGQGNYGYTF
TRBD2 | NA | TRBJ2-2 | TRBV9 | TGTGCCAGCAGCAACACCCTCTCCAGCGGGAGGGCTGGGGAGCTGTTTTTT | CASSNTLSSGRAGELFF
TRBD2 | once | TRBJ2-5 | TRBV5-1 | TGCGCCAGCAGCTACCTGGGACTAGCGGGGGACCGAGAGACCCAGTACTTC | CASSYLGLAGDRETQYF
TRBD1 | NA | TRBJ1-2 | TRBV2 | TGTGCCAGCAACCCCGGACAGGGTAAAAGGTTCTACACCTTC | CASNPGQGKRFYTF
NA | NA | TRBJ2-7 | TRBV12-5 | TGTGCTAGTGCCCGGAGCGGTTACGAGCAGTACTTC | CASARSGYEQYF
TRBD2 | NA | TRBJ2-5 | TRBV19 | TGTGCCAGTAGCCCCGGACTAGATTCTTGGGAGACCCAGTACTTC | CASSPGLDSWETQYF
NA | NA | TRBJ1-5 | TRBV6-6 | TGTGCCAGCAGTTACAACAGGGAAGATCAGCCCCAGCATTTT | CASSYNREDQPQHF
TRBD2 | NA | TRBJ2-1 | TRBV5-4 | TGTGCCAGCAGCTCAAGCGGGGGGTCCGATGAGCAGTTCTTC | CASSSSGGSDEQFF
TRBD2 | NA | TRBJ2-7 | TRBV4-3 | TGCGCCAGCAGCCAAGATAGAGATAGCGGGAGCAGGTACGAGCAGTACTTC | CASSQDRDSGSRYEQYF
NA | once | TRBJ2-7 | TRBV30 | TGTGCCTGGAGACCGTCAGCGGGCTACGAGCAGTACTTC | CAWRPSAGYEQYF
NA | NA | TRBJ2-1 | TRBV5-4 | TGTGCCACCTTTGGGCTACCCAATGAGCAGTTCTTC | CATFGLPNEQFF
NA | NA | TRBJ2-4 | TRBV6-5 | TGTGCCAGCAGTGGGACAATTGGGACCCTAAACATTCAGTACTTC | CASSGTIGTLNIQYF
TRBD1 | NA | TRBJ2-7 | TRBV28 | TGTGCCAGCAGTTTAGGGGGACAGGGAACCTACGAGCAGTACTTC | CASSLGGQGTYEQYF
TRBD2 | NA | TRBJ2-3 | TRBV7-2 | TGTGCCAGCAGCCCCCGGAGGTTGGGCGGGGGGCGGGCAGATACGCAGTATTTT | CASSPRRLGGGRADTQYF
TRBD2 | NA | TRBJ2-7 | TRBV6-1 | TGTGCCAGCAGTGCGACCGGGACTAGCGGATCCTACGAGCAGTACTTC | CASSATGTSGSYEQYF
NA | NA | TRBJ2-7 | TRBV25-1 | TGTGCCAGCAGCCAGATATACGAGCAGTACTTC | CASSQIYEQYF
NA | once | TRBJ1-2 | TRBV6-6 | TGTGCCAGCAGTTCCACGACAGGATGGGACTATGGCTACACCTTC | CASSSTTGWDYGYTF
NA | once | TRBJ1-5 | TRBV14 | TGTGCCAGCGAAAAACAGGGAAAGGGCAATCAGCCCCAGCATTTT | CASEKQGKGNQPQHF
NA | NA | TRBJ1-5 | TRBV2 | TGTGCCAGCAGCGTTGGGCGGGGGAAGGGCCAGCCCCAGCATTTT | CASSVGRGKGQPQHF
NA | NA | TRBJ2-2 | TRBV7-2 | TGTGCCAGCAGCTCGGGACAAGCAACCGGGGAGCTGTTTTTT | CASSSGQATGELFF
NA | NA | TRBJ2-7 | TRBV6-1 | TGTGCCAGCAGTGAAGGGAACGGGGAGCAGTACTTC | CASSEGNGEQYF
NA | NA | TRBJ1-1 | TRBV18 | TGTGCCAGCTCATCAACCCGCGACAGGATTTATCCTGAAGCTTTCTTT | CASSSTRDRIYPEAFF
TRBD1 | NA | TRBJ1-1 | TRBV29-1 | TGCAGCGCTTCCGACCGGACAGGTGGCACTGAAGCTTTCTTT | CSASDRTGGTEAFF
TRBD1 | few | TRBJ2-7 | TRBV7-9 | TGTGCCAGCAGTTTCCTGGGACAGGATGACTACGAGCAGTACTTC | CASSFLGQDDYEQYF
TRBD1 | NA | TRBJ1-3 | TRBV5-1 | TGCGCCAGCAGCTTCTTGGGACAGGGGACTGGAAACACCATATATTTT | CASSFLGQGTGNTIYF
TRBD1 | once | TRBJ1-2 | TRBV4-3 | TGCGCCAGCAGCCCTGGACAGGAGGCCTATGGCTACACCTTC | CASSPGQEAYGYTF
NA | NA | TRBJ2-7 | TRBV7-8 | TGTGCCAGCAGCATGACGCAGGGGAACGAGCAGTACTTC | CASSMTQGNEQYF
TRBD1 | NA | TRBJ1-1 | TRBV7-2 | TGTGCCAGCAGGTCCCGCCCAGGGGGTTTCATGAACACTGAAGCTTTCTTT | CASRSRPGGFMNTEAFF
NA | NA | TRBJ1-5 | TRBV21-1 | TGTGCCAGCACGCCGGGACAGGGCAGCAATCAGCCCCAGCATTTT | CASTPGQGSNQPQHF